This T cell receptor (beta chain) was sequenced for a study of PD-L1 blockade in urothelial cancer. For the study at large: Most of the 29 patients were men who had bladder-origin urothelial cancer. Blood analysis was done at 3 weeks (second dose) and 6 weeks after treatment began. Blood-derived samples held a median around 140,000 T cells.

Measured with immunoSEQ multiplex PCR; TCRdb has only the in-frame clones, and not every one. The sample has about 50,000 clones, about four fifths seen once. Regarding time point: pretreatment peripheral blood. A remark on this clone: Its antigen is currently unknown.

Broader study findings: Survival was better when pretreatment blood TCR clonality fell below the median.

Sample: PBMCs, taken around atezolizumab (anti-PD-L1) treatment. This TCR was recovered from a man in his 70s with urothelial cancer.

CDR3 DNA: TGTGCCAGCAGCTCCAGAGGACACACCATGGAGCAGTTCTTC. It translates to CASSSRGHTMEQFF. The rearrangement uses TRBV5-4 and TRBJ2-1; a weak D match, TRBD1 (5 bases). With 3 bases removed from V and 10 bases from J, the gap between germline ends came to 17 bases. The CDR3 is made up of 14 amino acids. Germline loops: CDR1 SGHNT, CDR2 YYREEE (reference sequence). The full variable domain, completed using reference TRBV5-4 and TRBJ2-1, is ETGVTQSPTHLIKTRGQQVTLRCSSQSGHNTVSWYQQALGQGPQFIFQYYREEENGRGNFPPRFSGLQFPNYSSELNVNALELDDSALYLCASSSRGHTMEQFFGPGTRLTVL.